This T cell receptor beta chain stems from a study of prognosis after radiotherapy for stage I lung cancer. Overall study: The non-small cell lung cancer patients were all regarded as unsuitable for surgery on medical grounds. Study-level findings and limits: The median unique TCR clone count dropped from roughly 10,000 to 7,000 after stereotactic body radiation therapy. Patients with metastases reportedly showed TRBV and TRBJ gene usage that differed from patients without metastases.

Between the trimmed V and J ends, which lost 2 bases and 4 bases, there was a span of 9 bases. This CDR3 contains 14 residues. The germline gives CDR1 LGHDT, CDR2 YNNKEL (reference sequence). It was by two-round multiplex PCR that TCR beta CDR3 was amplified from genomic DNA. With primers specific to each TRBV and TRBJ gene, the first-round PCR was performed. TCRdb reanalysed the multiplex PCR reads using MiXCR and keeps one entry per CDR3 protein. The sample has approximately 8,200 distinct CDR3 sequences; 60% to 65% are singletons. This clonotype is deemed medium-sized. The target antigen is unknown.

The sample was PBMCs, taken before or after stereotactic body radiation therapy (not recorded which). The chain links TRBV3-1 to TRBJ1-5; D is perhaps TRBD1 (5 bases). This receptor was identified in a donor aged 50 or older with non-small cell lung cancer. Here the CDR3 DNA reads TGTGCCAGCAGCCAAATGACAGATAATCAGCCCCAGCATTTT. Translated: CASSQMTDNQPQHF.